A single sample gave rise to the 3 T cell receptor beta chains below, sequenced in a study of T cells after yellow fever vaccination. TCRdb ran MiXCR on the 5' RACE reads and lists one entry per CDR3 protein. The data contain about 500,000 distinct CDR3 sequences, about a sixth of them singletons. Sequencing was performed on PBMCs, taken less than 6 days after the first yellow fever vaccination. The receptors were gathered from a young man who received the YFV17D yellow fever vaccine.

The DNA for the CDR3 is TGCGCCAGCAGCCGAAGGACTAGCGGGGGGTATAAGGAGACCCAGTACTTC. Protein: CASSRRTSGGYKETQYF. The chain is built from TRBV5-1 and TRBJ2-5; 14 bases match TRBD2. Germline V gene sequence: CDR1 SGHRS, CDR2 YFSETQ. The V gene end was trimmed by 4 bases and the J gene end by 5 bases; junction bases not matched to a gene: 10. CDR3 size: 17 residues.

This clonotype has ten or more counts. In DNA form, the CDR3 reads TGTGCCAGCAGTTCATGGTTCAATGAGCAGTTCTTC. It yields the protein CASSSWFNEQFF. This sequence joins TRBV6-2 or TRBV6-3 and TRBJ2-1, with D hard to call. CDR1 and CDR2 from the germline V gene are MNHEY and SVGEGT. V was pared by 4 bases and J by 6 bases, with 7 bases between. The CDR3 is made up of 12 amino acids.

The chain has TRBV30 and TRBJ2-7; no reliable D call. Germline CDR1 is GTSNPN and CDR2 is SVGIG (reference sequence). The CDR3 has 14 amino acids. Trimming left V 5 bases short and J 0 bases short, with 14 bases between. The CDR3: CAWRVGGGSYEQYF. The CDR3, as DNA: TGTGCCTGGCGGGTAGGTGGCGGCTCCTACGAGCAGTACTTC.